One sample yielded the 27 T cell receptor beta chains listed below, sequenced in a study of cytomegalovirus exposure and HLA in healthy donors. This PCR relied on a set of 60 Vbeta primers and 13 Jbeta primers. TCRdb's table, derived via immunoSEQ multiplex PCR, lists solely in-frame clones and lacks some. This table has 110,000 or so clones, approximately 80% appearing once. Sequences were obtained from PBMCs. The receptors originated from a man younger than 35 in good health and CMV-seropositive.

In its sample, this clone was seen a few times. The V call is TRBV7-2, the J call TRBJ2-1; TRBD2 matches at 7 bases. Trimming at V came to 6 bases and at J to 4 bases, leaving 12 bases not matched to a gene. CDR1 and CDR2 from the germline V gene are SGHTA and FQGNSA. CDR3 size: 16 residues. The CDR3, as DNA: TGTGCCAGCAGGTCAGAAAGGGGAGGGCAGTACAATGAGCAGTTCTTC. It specifies CASRSERGGQYNEQFF.

The chain links TRBV15 to TRBJ1-5; the match to TRBD1 covers 7 bases. This CDR3 region has 14 residues. CDR1 and CDR2 from the germline V gene are LNHNV and YYDKDF (reference sequence). V lost 5 bases to trimming and J lost 6 bases; unmatched junction nucleotides: 7. CDR3 nucleotide sequence: TGTGCCACCAGCGAGGTAGGGGGCCTTCAGCCCCAGCATTTT. Translation gives CATSEVGGLQPQHF.

The chain is built from TRBV6-5 and TRBJ1-6, with TRBD1 as a possible D gene (5 bases). Germline CDR1 MNHEY, CDR2 SVGAGI. There are 13 residues in the CDR3. V lost 6 bases and J 7 bases, leaving 10 bases between the germline ends. The CDR3 DNA reads as TGTGCCAGCAGCCCTAGACAGAATTCACCCCTCCACTTT. It codes for CASSPRQNSPLHF.

This chain uses TRBV15 with TRBJ1-5; 7 nucleotides agree with TRBD1. CDR1 is LNHNV and CDR2 is YYDKDF in the germline V gene (reference sequence). J was trimmed by 4 bases and V by 6 bases; bases with no gene match: 6. This CDR3 has 14 residues. CDR3 in amino acids: CATRTGVGNQPQHF. The CDR3 nucleotides are TGTGCCACCAGAACAGGGGTGGGAAATCAGCCCCAGCATTTT.

This clone was observed a few times. The chain recombines TRBV6-5 with TRBJ1-2; D unresolved. CDR1 and CDR2 from the germline V gene are MNHEY and SVGAGI. Trimming removed 5 bases at V and 2 bases at J, with 3 bases between. The CDR3 is 11 amino acids. The chain's CDR3 is CASSGNYGYTF. The CDR3 DNA sequence: TGTGCCAGCAGTGGCAACTATGGCTACACCTTC.

The rearrangement links TRBV7-9 to TRBJ2-7, with unresolved D. The CDR3 consists of 11 residues. Trimming shortened V by 4 bases and J by 2 bases, and 3 bases separated the two germline ends. CDR1 and CDR2 from the germline V gene are SEHNR and FQNEAQ (reference sequence). The CDR3 DNA reads TGTGCCAGCAGCTCCACCTACGAGCAGTACTTC. Its translation: CASSSTYEQYF.

V is TRBV4-1 and J is TRBJ1-2, with unresolved D. V was cut by 0 bases and J by 1 base, with 12 bases left in between. Germline V gives CDR1 MGHRA, CDR2 YSYEKL. This CDR3 is built from 16 residues. The CDR3 region has the DNA TGCGCCAGCAGCCAAGATCAAGGGAGATATAACTATGGCTACACCTTC. Residues: CASSQDQGRYNYGYTF.

This rearrangement joins TRBV6-5 to TRBJ2-7; 7 bases fit TRBD1. The germline V gene has CDR1 MNHEY and CDR2 SVGAGI. The V and J ends lost 5 bases and 1 base, in that order; junction bases with no gene match: 5. The CDR3 extends over 14 amino acids. In nucleotides, the CDR3 is TGTGCCAGCAGTGACAGGGCCGGGTCCTACGAGCAGTACTTC. It yields the protein CASSDRAGSYEQYF.

This clone was counted a single time. One end of the junction is discordant with germline, which a read error may explain. The chain couples TRBV12-5 to TRBJ2-5; D might be TRBD1 (7 bases). The CDR3 sequence is 13 residues long. Looked up from germline, CDR1 is LGHNT and CDR2 is FRNRAP. CDR3 in DNA: TGTGCTAGCTCGGAGGGGGCAGTAGAGGCCCAGTACTTC. It encodes CASSEGAVEAQYF.

This clone was counted only a few times. The chain recombines TRBV30 with TRBJ1-6; D is ambiguous. CDR3 length equals 13 residues. Germline lookup yields CDR1 GTSNPN and CDR2 SVGIG (reference sequence). Between the trimmed V and J ends, which lost 0 bases and 10 bases, there was a span of 10 bases. The CDR3 DNA reads as TGTGCCTGGAGTGTACTACGGGGATCACCCCTCCACTTT. Its translation: CAWSVLRGSPLHF.

The chain joins TRBV30 to TRBJ1-2; 10 bases map to TRBD1. Germline V gives CDR1 GTSNPN, CDR2 SVGIG (reference sequence). V trimming: 5 bases; J trimming: 8 bases; junction bases outside the gene matches: 11. CDR3 length: 14 residues. The CDR3 nucleotides read TGTGCCTGGGCCTCTGAGGGGACAGGGGAAGGCTACACCTTC. Translation gives CAWASEGTGEGYTF.

V and J are TRBV10-3 and TRBJ2-2; TRBD1 might be the D (6 bases). Germline V gives CDR1 ENHRY, CDR2 SYGVKD. The CDR3 runs to 15 residues. V lost 3 bases and J 6 bases, leaving 14 bases between the germline ends. CDR3 DNA: TGTGCCATCAGTGAACAGGGTGGGGATGCCGGGGAGCTGTTTTTT. Residues: CAISEQGGDAGELFF.

The chain recombines TRBV10-3 with TRBJ2-4; possibly TRBD2 for D (5 bases). The V and J ends lost 4 bases and 1 base respectively, with 14 bases between them. CDR3 size: 16 residues. Germline V CDR1 and CDR2: ENHRY, SYGVKD. CDR3 in DNA: TGTGCCATCAGTGCCGGGGTTTTAGAGGCCAAAAACATTCAGTACTTC. Translating gives CAISAGVLEAKNIQYF.

This clone was found a few times. This chain joins TRBV10-2 and TRBJ2-1; D might be TRBD2 (5 bases). V lost 0 bases and J 4 bases, leaving 16 bases between the germline ends. The V gene's germline CDR1 is WSHSY and CDR2 SAAADI. The CDR3 is 17 residues long. CDR3 loop: CASSESWADWEYNEQFF. The CDR3 DNA follows: TGCGCCAGCAGTGAGTCTTGGGCGGACTGGGAGTACAATGAGCAGTTCTTC.

This clone was seen only once. In DNA, the CDR3 is TGTGCCACCAGCAGCGGTCCAGGGGGGAATCAGCCCCAGCATTTT. Translated: CATSSGPGGNQPQHF. The J gene is TRBJ1-5, the V gene TRBV15; 7 nucleotides line up with TRBD1. The CDR3 spans 15 residues. J lost 4 bases, V lost 3 bases, and 6 bases had no gene match. The germline V gene has CDR1 LNHNV and CDR2 YYDKDF (reference sequence).

V gene TRBV7-9 combines with J gene TRBJ2-7; 10 bases line up with TRBD1. In germline, CDR1 is SEHNR, CDR2 FQNEAQ (reference sequence). With V trimmed by 1 base and J by 2 bases, 5 bases remained unmatched. The CDR3 runs 16 residues. The CDR3 protein is CASSLVGGTGAYEQYF. CDR3 DNA sequence: TGTGCCAGCAGCTTAGTAGGCGGGACAGGGGCCTACGAGCAGTACTTC.

The chain joins TRBV13 to TRBJ2-3, with TRBD1 matching 7 bases. Per germline, CDR1 PRHDT and CDR2 FYEKMQ (reference sequence). V trimming: 5 bases; J trimming: 0 bases; junction bases outside the gene matches: 8. CDR3 length: 16 amino acids. CDR3: CASSQRDSPSTDTQYF. CDR3 nucleotides: TGTGCCAGCAGCCAAAGGGACAGCCCTAGCACAGATACGCAGTATTTT.

The chain carries TRBV29-1 and TRBJ2-7; TRBD2 matches at 7 bases. The germline V gene encodes CDR1 SQVTM and CDR2 ANQGSEA. CDR3 length: 14 residues. V trimming: 1 base; J trimming: 3 bases; junction bases outside the gene matches: 6. The CDR3 DNA is TGCAGCGTTGAAGGGCGCGGGGGTGACTACGAGCAGTACTTC. Translating gives CSVEGRGGDYEQYF.

The chain is built from TRBV6-5 and TRBJ2-1, with 7 bases that match TRBD1. Germline CDR1 reads MNHEY; CDR2 reads SVGAGI. The V and J ends lost 3 bases and 7 bases, in that order; junction bases with no gene match: 12. There are 16 residues in the CDR3. The CDR3 loop is CASSYQARGIGNEQFF. CDR3 DNA: TGTGCCAGCAGTTATCAGGCCAGGGGGATTGGGAATGAGCAGTTCTTC.

This clone was seen just once. This chain joins TRBV6-5 and TRBJ2-7, with TRBD2 as a possible D gene (5 bases). Trimming took off 7 bases at V and 5 bases at J, with 9 bases between the two ends. The V gene's germline CDR1 is MNHEY and CDR2 SVGAGI. The CDR3 loop spans 11 amino acids. This chain's CDR3 is CASTEGHEQYF. The CDR3 bases are TGTGCCAGCACCGAGGGCCACGAGCAGTACTTC.

This clone appeared a few times. This chain joins TRBV5-1 and TRBJ1-1, with D maybe TRBD1 (6 bases). CDR1 and CDR2 (germline): SGHRS, YFSETQ. The CDR3 spans 12 residues. The CDR3 sequence is CAVGGENTEAFF. CDR3 bases: TGCGCGGTAGGGGGGGAGAACACTGAAGCTTTCTTT.

The chain joins TRBV28 to TRBJ2-5; D perhaps matches TRBD1 (5 bases). The J call is doubtful: the DNA matches TRBJ2-7 better. CDR3 length equals 13 residues. Germline CDR1 is MDHEN and CDR2 is SYDVKM. The CDR3 DNA sequence: TGTGCCAGCAGTGACAGTACCCCCTACGAGCAGTACTTC. Translating it yields CASSDSTPYEQYF.

This sequence joins TRBV7-9 and TRBJ2-3, with 8 positions matching TRBD2. The junction had 14 bases not matched to a gene; V was cut back by 5 bases and J by 4 bases. Germline assignment: CDR1 SEHNR and CDR2 FQNEAQ (reference sequence). There are 17 residues in the CDR3. The CDR3 loop is CASSPLRGGVGADTQYF. CDR3 nucleotide sequence: TGTGCCAGCAGCCCCCTTCGGGGGGGGGTAGGGGCAGATACGCAGTATTTT.

The rearrangement links TRBV5-1 to TRBJ2-5; 8 nucleotides line up with TRBD2. CDR1 SGHRS and CDR2 YFSETQ come from the germline V gene. The ends lost 1 base at V and 4 bases at J; junction bases unmatched: 15. CDR3 length: 18 amino acids. CDR3: CASSLFISGATRSETQYF. For the CDR3, the DNA is TGCGCCAGCAGCTTGTTCATTAGCGGGGCGACCCGGTCAGAGACCCAGTACTTC. The full variable domain, in which reference TRBV5-1 and TRBJ2-5 provide the parts outside the CDR3, is KAGVTQTPRYLIKTRGQQVTLSCSPISGHRSVSWYQQTPGQGLQFLFEYFSETQRNKGNFPGRFSGRQFSNSRSEMNVSTLELGDSALYLCASSLFISGATRSETQYFGPGTRLLVL.

In this sample, this clone turned up a few times. The gene calls are TRBV28 and TRBJ1-3; 7 nucleotides agree with TRBD1. Germline V gene lookup returns CDR1 MDHEN and CDR2 SYDVKM. There are 16 residues in the CDR3. V trimming: 5 bases; J trimming: 4 bases; junction bases outside the gene matches: 11. Here the CDR3 DNA reads TGTGCCAGCAGTCCGAGCCCCGGGACAGAAGGAAACACCATATATTTT. Amino acids: CASSPSPGTEGNTIYF.

The chain employs TRBV27 and TRBJ1-2; 7 nucleotides align to TRBD1. V lost 5 bases to trimming and J lost 2 bases; unmatched junction nucleotides: 5. Germline CDR1 reads MNHEY; CDR2 reads SMNVEV (reference sequence). The CDR3 runs 14 residues. CDR3 DNA: TGTGCCAGCAGTCGGGACAGCCGAAACTATGGCTACACCTTC. Encoded protein: CASSRDSRNYGYTF.

V is TRBV7-9 and J is TRBJ2-5; 13 bases line up with TRBD2. The DNA matches TRBJ2-7 better at its end, which makes the J call doubtful. This CDR3 has 17 residues. CDR1 is SEHNR, CDR2 FQNEAQ, per germline (reference sequence). The CDR3 coding sequence is TGTGCCAGCAGCCCCCTCCCACTAGCGGGAGGGACCTACGAGCAGTACTTC. Protein product: CASSPLPLAGGTYEQYF.